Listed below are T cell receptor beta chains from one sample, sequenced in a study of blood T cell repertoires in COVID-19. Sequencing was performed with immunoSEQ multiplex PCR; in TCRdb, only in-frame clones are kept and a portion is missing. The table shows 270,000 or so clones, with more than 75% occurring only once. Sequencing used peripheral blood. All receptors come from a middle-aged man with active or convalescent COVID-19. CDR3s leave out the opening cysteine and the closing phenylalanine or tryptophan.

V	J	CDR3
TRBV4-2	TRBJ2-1	ASSRGGVARDNEQF
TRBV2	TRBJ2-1	AGTDRGNYNEQF
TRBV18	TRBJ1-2	ASSPESRGQNYGYT
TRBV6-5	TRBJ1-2	ASSSSGTGFYGYT
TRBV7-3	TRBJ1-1	ASSLTGTGGNTEAF
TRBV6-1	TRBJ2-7	ASSGGLAGGPYEQY
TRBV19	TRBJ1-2	ATTPDRGQNYGYT
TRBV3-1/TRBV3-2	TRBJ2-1	ASRERGLSSYNEQF
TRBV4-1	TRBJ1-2	ASSQDGQGVIYGYT
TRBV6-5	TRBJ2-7	ASNSGTGTSEQY
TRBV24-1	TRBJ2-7	ATSSAGEEQY
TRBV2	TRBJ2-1	ASSRAGPGPYNEQF
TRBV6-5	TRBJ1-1	ATRRGDTEAF
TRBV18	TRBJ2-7	ASSPRAVSYEQY
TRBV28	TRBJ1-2	ASSVGQANYGYT
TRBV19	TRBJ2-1	ASSMGRGDRYNEQF
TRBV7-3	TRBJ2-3	ASSSRTGGPDTQY
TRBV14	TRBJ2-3	ASSTGTGRLDMGQY
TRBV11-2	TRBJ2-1	ASSPGGNEQF
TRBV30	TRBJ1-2	AWTPGQYYGYT
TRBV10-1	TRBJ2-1	ASSETDLSGNEQF
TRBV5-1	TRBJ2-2	ASSAAGDTGELF
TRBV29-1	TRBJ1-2	SAPTGGYGYT
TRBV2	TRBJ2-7	ASTPTSALGDEQY
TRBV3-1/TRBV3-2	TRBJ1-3	ASSPTSRFSGNTIY
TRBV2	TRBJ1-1	ASSAWGQGAGGTLSEAF
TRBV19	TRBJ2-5	ASSGSTGRAETQY
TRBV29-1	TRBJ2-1	SVDKGLAGGSNNEQF
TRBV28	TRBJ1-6	ASSWDRGLNSPLH
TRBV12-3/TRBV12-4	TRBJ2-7	ASSFDSYEQY
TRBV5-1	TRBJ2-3	ASSLSGFTDTQY
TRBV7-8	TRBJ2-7	ASSPREGAYEQY
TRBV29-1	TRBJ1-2	SVESPGSINYGYT
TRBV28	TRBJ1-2	ASSPPTGLRYGYT
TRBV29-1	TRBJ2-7	SVEMDRGFYEQY
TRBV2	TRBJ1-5	ASSDILSQPQH
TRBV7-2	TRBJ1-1	ASSLALTGGGGTEAF
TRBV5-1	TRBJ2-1	ASSLAGQGMSEQF
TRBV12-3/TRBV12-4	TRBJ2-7	ASSFGGQVEQY
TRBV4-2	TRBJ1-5	ASSQDGDQPQH
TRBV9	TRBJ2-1	ASSVGPGLAGGRPNNEQF
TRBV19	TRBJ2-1	ASSIRGTSGEQF
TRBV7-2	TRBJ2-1	ASSQQTVPFDNEQF
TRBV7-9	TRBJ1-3	ASSLGGTGAGNTIY
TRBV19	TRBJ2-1	ASSGGTVYNEQF
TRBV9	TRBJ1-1	ASSVGAGGENTEAF
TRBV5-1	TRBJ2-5	ASSLGGGALETQY
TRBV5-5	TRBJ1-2	ASGPGQVNYGYT
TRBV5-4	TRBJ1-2	ASSLRQFMGYT
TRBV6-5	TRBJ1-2	ASSYRGQGGDGYT
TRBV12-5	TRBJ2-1	ASGPSSGTAINNEQF
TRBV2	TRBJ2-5	ASSGGRQRQETQY
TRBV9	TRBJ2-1	ASSVAGTEYNEQF
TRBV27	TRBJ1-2	ASSPGTGGAYGYT